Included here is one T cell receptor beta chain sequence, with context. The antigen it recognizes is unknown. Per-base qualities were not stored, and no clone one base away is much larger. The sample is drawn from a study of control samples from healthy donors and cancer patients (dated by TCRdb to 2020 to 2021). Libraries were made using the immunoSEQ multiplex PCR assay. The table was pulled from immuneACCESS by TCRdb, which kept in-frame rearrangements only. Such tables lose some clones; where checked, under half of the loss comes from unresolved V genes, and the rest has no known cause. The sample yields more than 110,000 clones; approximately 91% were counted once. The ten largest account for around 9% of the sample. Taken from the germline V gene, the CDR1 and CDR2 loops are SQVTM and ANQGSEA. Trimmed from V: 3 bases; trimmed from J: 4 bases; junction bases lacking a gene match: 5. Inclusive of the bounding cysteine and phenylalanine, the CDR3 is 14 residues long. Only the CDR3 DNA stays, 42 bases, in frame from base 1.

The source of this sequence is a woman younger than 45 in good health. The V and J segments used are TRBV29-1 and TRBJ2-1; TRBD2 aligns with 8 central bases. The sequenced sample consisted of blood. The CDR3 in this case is CSVEAGGFYNEQFF. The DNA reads TGCAGCGTTGAGGCGGGAGGCTTTTACAATGAGCAGTTCTTC.